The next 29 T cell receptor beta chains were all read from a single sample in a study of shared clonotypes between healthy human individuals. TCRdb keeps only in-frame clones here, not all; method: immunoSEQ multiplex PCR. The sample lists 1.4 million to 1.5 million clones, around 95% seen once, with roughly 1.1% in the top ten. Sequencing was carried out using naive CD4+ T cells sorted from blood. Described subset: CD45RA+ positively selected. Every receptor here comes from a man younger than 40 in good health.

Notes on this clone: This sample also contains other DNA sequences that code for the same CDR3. CDR3: CASMERSYEQYF. CDR3 bases: TGTGCCAGCATGGAGCGCTCCTACGAGCAGTACTTC. The J gene is TRBJ2-7, the V gene TRBV2; D ambiguous. The germline V gene has CDR1 SNHLY and CDR2 FYNNEI. V dropped 7 bases and J dropped 0 bases, with 7 bases sitting between them. This CDR3 is 12 amino acids long.

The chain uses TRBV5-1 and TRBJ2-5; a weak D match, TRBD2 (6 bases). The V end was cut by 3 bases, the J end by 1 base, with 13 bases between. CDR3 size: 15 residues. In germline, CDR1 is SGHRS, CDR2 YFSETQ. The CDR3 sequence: CASSSNPGLQETQYF. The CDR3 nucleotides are TGCGCCAGCAGCTCTAACCCGGGACTCCAAGAGACCCAGTACTTC.

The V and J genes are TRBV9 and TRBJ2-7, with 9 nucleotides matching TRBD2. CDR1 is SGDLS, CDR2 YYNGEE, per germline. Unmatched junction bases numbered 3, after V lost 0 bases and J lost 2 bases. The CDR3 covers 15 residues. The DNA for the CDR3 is TGTGCCAGCAGCGTAGGACTAGCGGTAACCTACGAGCAGTACTTC. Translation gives CASSVGLAVTYEQYF.

The CDR3 spells CASSSQRERNEQFF. The CDR3 DNA follows: TGTGCCAGCAGTTCACAACGGGAGAGGAATGAGCAGTTCTTC. This chain connects TRBV6-6 to TRBJ2-1; tentative D call: TRBD2 (6 bases). V was shortened by 4 bases and J by 7 bases, with 14 bases between the two germline ends. The CDR3 contains 14 residues. In germline, CDR1 is MNHNY, CDR2 SVGAGI (reference sequence).

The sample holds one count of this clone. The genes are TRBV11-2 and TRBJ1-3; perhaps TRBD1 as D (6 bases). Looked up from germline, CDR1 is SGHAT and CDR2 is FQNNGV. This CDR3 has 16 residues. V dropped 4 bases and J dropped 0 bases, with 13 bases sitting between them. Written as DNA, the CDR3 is TGTGCCAGCAGCTCCCGCAGGGGATCCTCTGGAAACACCATATATTTT. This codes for CASSSRRGSSGNTIYF.

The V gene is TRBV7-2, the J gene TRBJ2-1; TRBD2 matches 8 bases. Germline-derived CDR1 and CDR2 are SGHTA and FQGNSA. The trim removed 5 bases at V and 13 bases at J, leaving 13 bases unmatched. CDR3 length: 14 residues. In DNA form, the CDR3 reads TGTGCCAGCAGCCCCGCCACCGGGACTAGGTATCAGTTCTTC. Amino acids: CASSPATGTRYQFF.

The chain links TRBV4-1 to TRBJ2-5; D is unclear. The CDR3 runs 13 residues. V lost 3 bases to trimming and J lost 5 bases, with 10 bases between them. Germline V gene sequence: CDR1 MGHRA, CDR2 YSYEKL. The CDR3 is CASSHLRRETQYF. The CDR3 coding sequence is TGCGCCAGCAGCCACCTTCGTCGGGAGACCCAGTACTTC.

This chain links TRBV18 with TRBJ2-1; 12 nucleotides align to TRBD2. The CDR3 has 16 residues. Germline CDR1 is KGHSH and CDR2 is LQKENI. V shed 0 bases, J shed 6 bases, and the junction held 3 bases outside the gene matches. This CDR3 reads CASSPPGLAGINEQFF. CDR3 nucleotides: TGTGCCAGCTCACCACCCGGACTAGCGGGAATCAATGAGCAGTTCTTC.

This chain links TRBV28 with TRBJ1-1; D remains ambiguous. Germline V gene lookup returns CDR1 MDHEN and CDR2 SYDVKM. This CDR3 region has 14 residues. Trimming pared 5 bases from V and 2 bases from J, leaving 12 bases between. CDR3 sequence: CASSTTFTNTEAFF. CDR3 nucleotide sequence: TGTGCCAGCAGTACCACCTTCACCAACACTGAAGCTTTCTTT. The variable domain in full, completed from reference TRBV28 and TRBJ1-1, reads DVKVTQSSRYLVKRTGEKVFLECVQDMDHENMFWYRQDPGLGLRLIYFSYDVKMKEKGDIPEGYSVSREKKERFSLILESASTNQTSMYLCASSTTFTNTEAFFGQGTRLTVV.

CDR3 bases: TGCAGTGTCCCGGGATACACTGAAGCTTTCTTT. This codes for CSVPGYTEAFF. The chain couples TRBV20-1 to TRBJ1-1; no clear D. Per the germline V gene, CDR1 is DFQATT and CDR2 is SNEGSKA (reference sequence). CDR3 size: 11 residues. V shed 7 bases and J shed 3 bases, with 9 bases lying between them.

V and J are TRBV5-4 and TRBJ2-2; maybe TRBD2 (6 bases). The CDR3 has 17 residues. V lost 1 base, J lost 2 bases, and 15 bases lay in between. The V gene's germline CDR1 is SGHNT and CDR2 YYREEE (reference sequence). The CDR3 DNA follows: TGTGCCAGCAGCTTGTTTGGGCCTAGCGTAAACACCGGGGAGCTGTTTTTT. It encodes CASSLFGPSVNTGELFF.

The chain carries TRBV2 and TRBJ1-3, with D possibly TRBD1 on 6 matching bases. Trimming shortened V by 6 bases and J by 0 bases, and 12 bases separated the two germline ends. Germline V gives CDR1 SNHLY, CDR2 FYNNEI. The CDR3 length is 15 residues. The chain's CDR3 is CASREMGASGNTIYF. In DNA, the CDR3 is TGTGCCAGCAGAGAGATGGGGGCCTCTGGAAACACCATATATTTT.

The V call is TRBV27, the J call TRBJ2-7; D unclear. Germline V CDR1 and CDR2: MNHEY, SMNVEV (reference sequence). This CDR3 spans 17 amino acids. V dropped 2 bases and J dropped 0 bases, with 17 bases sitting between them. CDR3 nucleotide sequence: TGTGCCAGCAGTTTAAAGGACCCACTGGGATCCTCCTACGAGCAGTACTTC. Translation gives CASSLKDPLGSSYEQYF.

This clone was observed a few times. CDR3 coding DNA: TGCGCCAGCAGCCTCGAACCAAACACTGAAGCTTTCTTT. This gives the protein CASSLEPNTEAFF. This chain links TRBV4-3 with TRBJ1-1; D is undetermined. Between the trimmed V and J ends, which lost 4 bases and 2 bases, there was a span of 8 bases. The CDR3 extends over 13 amino acids. Germline V CDR1 and CDR2: LGHNA, YSLEER.

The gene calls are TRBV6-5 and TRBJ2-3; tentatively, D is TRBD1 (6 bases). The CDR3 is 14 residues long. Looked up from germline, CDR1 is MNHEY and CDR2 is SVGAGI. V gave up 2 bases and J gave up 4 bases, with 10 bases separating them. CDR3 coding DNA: TGTGCCAGCAGTTACAACAGGGCGGCAGATACGCAGTATTTT. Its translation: CASSYNRAADTQYF.

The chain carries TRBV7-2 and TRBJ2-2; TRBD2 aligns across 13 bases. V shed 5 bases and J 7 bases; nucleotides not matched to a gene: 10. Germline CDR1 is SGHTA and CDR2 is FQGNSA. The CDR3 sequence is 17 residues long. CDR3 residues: CASSASRTSGRGGELFF. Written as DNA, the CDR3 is TGTGCCAGCAGCGCCTCGAGGACTAGCGGGAGAGGCGGGGAGCTGTTTTTT.

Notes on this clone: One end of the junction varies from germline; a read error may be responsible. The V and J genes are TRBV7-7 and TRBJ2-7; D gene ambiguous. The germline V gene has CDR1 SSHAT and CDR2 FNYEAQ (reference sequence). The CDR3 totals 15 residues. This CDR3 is CASSPTPRSAYEQYF. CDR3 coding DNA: TGTGCTAGCAGCCCCACCCCGAGGAGCGCCTACGAGCAGTACTTC.

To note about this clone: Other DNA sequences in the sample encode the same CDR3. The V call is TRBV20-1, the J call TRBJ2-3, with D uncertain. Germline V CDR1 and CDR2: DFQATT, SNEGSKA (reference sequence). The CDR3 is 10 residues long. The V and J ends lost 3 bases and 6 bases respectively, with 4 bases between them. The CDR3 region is CSASVDTQYF. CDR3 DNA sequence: TGCAGTGCTAGTGTGGATACGCAGTATTTT.

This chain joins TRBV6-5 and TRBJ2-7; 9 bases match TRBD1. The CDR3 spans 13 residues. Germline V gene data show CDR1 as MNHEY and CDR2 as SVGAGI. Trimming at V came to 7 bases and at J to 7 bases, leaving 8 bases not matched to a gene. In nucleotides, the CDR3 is TGTGCCAGCATGGGGGACAGGGTGACAGAGCAGTACTTC. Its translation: CASMGDRVTEQYF.

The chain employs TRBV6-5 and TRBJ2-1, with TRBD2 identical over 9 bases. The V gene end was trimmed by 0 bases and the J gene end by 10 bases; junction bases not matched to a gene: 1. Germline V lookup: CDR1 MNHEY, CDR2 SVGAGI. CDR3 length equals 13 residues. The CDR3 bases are TGTGCCAGCAGTTACTCCCTAGCGGGAGAGCAGTTCTTC. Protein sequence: CASSYSLAGEQFF.

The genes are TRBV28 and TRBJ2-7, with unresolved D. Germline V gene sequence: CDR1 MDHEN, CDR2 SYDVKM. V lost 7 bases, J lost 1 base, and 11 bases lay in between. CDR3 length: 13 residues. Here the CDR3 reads CASNKRVSYEQYF. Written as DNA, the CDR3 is TGTGCCAGCAATAAAAGGGTATCCTACGAGCAGTACTTC.

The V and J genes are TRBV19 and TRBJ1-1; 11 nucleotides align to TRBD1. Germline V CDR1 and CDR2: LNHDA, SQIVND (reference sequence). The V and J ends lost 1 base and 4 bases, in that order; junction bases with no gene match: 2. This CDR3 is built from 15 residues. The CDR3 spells CASSIAGTGGTEAFF. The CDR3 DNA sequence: TGTGCCAGTAGTATAGCCGGGACAGGGGGCACTGAAGCTTTCTTT. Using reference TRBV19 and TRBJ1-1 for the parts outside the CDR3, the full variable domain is DGGITQSPKYLFRKEGQNVTLSCEQNLNHDAMYWYRQDPGQGLRLIYYSQIVNDFQKGDIAEGYSVSREKKESFPLTVTSAQKNPTAFYLCASSIAGTGGTEAFFGQGTRLTVV.

CDR3 nucleotide sequence: TGTGCCAGCAGCCCCGACAGGGGCTATCAGCCCCAGCATTTT. It encodes CASSPDRGYQPQHF. The chain is built from TRBV7-2 and TRBJ1-5; 8 bases are a match to TRBD1. CDR3 length equals 14 residues. The V gene's germline CDR1 is SGHTA and CDR2 FQGNSA. Trimming cost V 5 bases and J 5 bases; bases outside gene matches: 5.

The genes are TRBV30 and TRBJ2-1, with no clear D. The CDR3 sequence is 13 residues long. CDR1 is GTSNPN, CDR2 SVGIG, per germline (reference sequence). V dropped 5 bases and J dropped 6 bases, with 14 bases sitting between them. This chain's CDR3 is CAWGPSIPNEQFF. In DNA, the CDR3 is TGTGCCTGGGGGCCCTCGATTCCCAATGAGCAGTTCTTC.

CDR3 coding DNA: TGTGCCAGCAGCTCCCTACTAGTTTCCGGGGAGCTGTTTTTT. Its translation: CASSSLLVSGELFF. The gene calls are TRBV7-2 and TRBJ2-2; tentatively, D is TRBD2 (5 bases). The germline gives CDR1 SGHTA, CDR2 FQGNSA. CDR3 size: 14 residues. The V gene lost 4 bases and the J gene lost 6 bases, with 12 bases spanning the gap.

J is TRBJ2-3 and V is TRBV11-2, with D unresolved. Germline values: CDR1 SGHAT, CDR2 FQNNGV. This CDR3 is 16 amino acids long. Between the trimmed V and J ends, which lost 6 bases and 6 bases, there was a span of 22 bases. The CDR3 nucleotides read TGTGCCAGCAGGTCTCATTCAGTATCGCACGAGGATACGCAGTATTTT. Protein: CASRSHSVSHEDTQYF.

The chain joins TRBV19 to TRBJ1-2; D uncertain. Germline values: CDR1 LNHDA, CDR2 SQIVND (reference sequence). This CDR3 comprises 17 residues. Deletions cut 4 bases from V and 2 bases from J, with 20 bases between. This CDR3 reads CASSTLTLDNPNYGYTF. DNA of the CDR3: TGTGCCAGTAGTACCCTTACTCTCGACAATCCGAACTATGGCTACACCTTC.

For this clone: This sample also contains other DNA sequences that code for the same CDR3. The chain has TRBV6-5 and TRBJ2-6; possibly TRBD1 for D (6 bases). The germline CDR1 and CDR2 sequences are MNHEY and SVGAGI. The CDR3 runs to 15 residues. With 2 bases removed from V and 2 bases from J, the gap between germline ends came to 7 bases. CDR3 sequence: CASSYAGAGANVLTF. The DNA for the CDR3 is TGTGCCAGCAGTTACGCAGGGGCTGGGGCCAACGTCCTGACTTTC.

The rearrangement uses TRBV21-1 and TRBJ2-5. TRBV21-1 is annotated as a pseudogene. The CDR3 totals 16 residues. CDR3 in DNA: TGTGCCAGCAGCCTTCACCCGGGACGGGGCAGAGAGACCCAGTACTTC. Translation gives CASSLHPGRGRETQYF.